The source of this T cell receptor (beta chain) is a study of blood T cell repertoires in COVID-19. Study at large: Researchers got acute and convalescent COVID-19 samples from the United States, Italy and Spain.

The germline V gene encodes CDR1 KGHDR and CDR2 SFDVKD. The CDR3 is made up of 16 amino acids. V shed 5 bases, J shed 0 bases, and the junction held 7 bases outside the gene matches. Enrolled during active infection, Seattle patients were then followed longitudinally. Data came from immunoSEQ multiplex PCR; TCRdb stores just in-frame clones and leaves some out. The sample holds 240,000 or so clones, 81% seen once. The TCR originated in a woman older than 75 with COVID-19, enrolled during active disease. The chain carries TRBV24-1 and TRBJ2-3, with TRBD1 matching over 7 bases. The material sequenced was peripheral blood. The chain's CDR3 is CATSAWDSASTDTQYF. CDR3 coding DNA: TGTGCCACCAGTGCCTGGGACAGCGCTAGCACAGATACGCAGTATTTT.